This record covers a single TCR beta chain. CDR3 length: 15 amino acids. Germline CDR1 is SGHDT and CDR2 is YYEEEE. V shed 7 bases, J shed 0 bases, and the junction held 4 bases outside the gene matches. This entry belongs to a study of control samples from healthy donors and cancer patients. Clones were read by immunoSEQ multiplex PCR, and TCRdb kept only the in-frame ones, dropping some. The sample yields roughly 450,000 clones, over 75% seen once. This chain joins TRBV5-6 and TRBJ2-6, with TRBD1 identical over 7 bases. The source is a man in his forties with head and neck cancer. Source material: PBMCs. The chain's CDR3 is CASDRAYSGANVLTF. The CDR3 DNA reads TGTGCCAGCGACAGGGCTTACTCTGGGGCCAACGTCCTGACTTTC.